This section outlines one TCR beta chain sequence together with its context. Its antigen is still unknown. The PCR contained 60 Vbeta and 13 Jbeta primers. Repertoires were generated with immunoSEQ multiplex PCR, while TCRdb's copy carries only in-frame clones and drops some. The repertoire holds some 150,000 clones, with 77% as singletons. Between the trimmed V and J ends, which lost 3 bases and 10 bases, there was a span of 13 bases. Germline-derived CDR1 and CDR2 are SGHRS and YFSETQ. The CDR3 contains 12 residues. The data belong to a study of cytomegalovirus exposure and HLA in healthy donors. Overall study context: Clustering assigned approximately 79% of the 350 to 400 genotyped donors to the Caucasian-associated ancestry cluster. Overall study findings and caveats: An analysis done earlier found most TCR beta V segments productive about 87% or about 30% of the time. Other equally common chains were less clonally expanded than HLA-associated TCR beta chains, a later analysis showed.

The rearrangement joins TRBV5-1 to TRBJ1-1, with D perhaps matching TRBD1 (6 bases). This clonotype was obtained from a female donor in good health and CMV-seronegative. Sequenced: PBMCs. DNA of the CDR3: TGCGCCAGCAGCTGGGACACGTCGGCAGCTTTCTTT. Protein sequence: CASSWDTSAAFF.